This T cell receptor beta chain appears in the sequencing data of a study of T cells in Graves' hyperthyroidism and ophthalmopathy. The study excluded patients with uncontrolled infection, other autoimmune disease, pregnancy or lactation. Regarding the study as a whole: Ophthalmopathy was predicted by the model a median of about 6.7 months ahead of onset. Blood also contained most expanded thyroid clonotypes above 0.001.

A few counts support this clonotype. Its antigen is not identified. CDR3 size: 16 residues. The J segment lost 3 bases and the V segment lost 4 bases, leaving 7 bases of the junction unmatched. Per the germline V gene, CDR1 is SGHRS and CDR2 is YFSETQ. TCR beta CDR3 regions were amplified from RNA. HTBI primers were used for first-round RT-PCR of the TCR CDR3. Using its own MiXCR run on the multiplex PCR reads, TCRdb lists one record per CDR3 protein. The top ten hold roughly a fifth of the sample, which has 300,000 to 400,000 distinct CDR3 sequences, around 13% seen once. The J gene is TRBJ2-3, the V gene TRBV5-1, with 11 bases lining up with TRBD1. The clonotype originates from a woman between 25 and 40 years old with Graves' ophthalmopathy. Material: blood. The CDR3 loop reads CASSLGQGAGTDTQYF. The CDR3 DNA follows: TGCGCCAGCAGCCTAGGACAGGGGGCTGGGACAGATACGCAGTATTTT.